This T cell receptor (beta chain) is from a study of blood T cell repertoires in COVID-19. Recruitment covered 20 to 25 US areas and drew participants whose ages spanned about 18 to 90 years. Categorization into cohorts depended on clinical history that participants reported. The germline CDR1 and CDR2 sequences are MGHRA and YSYEKL. The length of the CDR3 is 13 residues. V was trimmed by 1 base and J by 3 bases, leaving 7 bases between them. Libraries were prepared by immunoSEQ multiplex PCR; TCRdb keeps only in-frame clonotypes and omits some of them. Of 250,000 to 350,000 clones detected, nearly 90% appear once; the ten largest clones hold around 6%.

The chain is built from TRBV4-1 and TRBJ2-7; D gene uncertain. This receptor was obtained from a woman younger than 45 who had recovered from COVID-19. The sample was PBMCs or T cells enriched from blood (not recorded which). The CDR3 protein is CASSQGPDYEQYF. Written as DNA, the CDR3 is TGCGCCAGCAGCCAAGGCCCAGACTACGAGCAGTACTTC.